The present T cell receptor (beta chain) was sequenced within a study of post-analysis software for immune sequencing data (dated by TCRdb to between 2015 and 2017). About the study as a whole: Disease courses on record covered relapsing-remitting, secondary progressive and progressive-relapsing multiple sclerosis, though some patients had no subtype annotation. The patient repertoires were compared against roughly 12 previously published healthy control repertoires obtained from donors aged about 6 to 28 years. A subset of samples was prepared in parallel using single-end sample barcoding, then pooled and co-amplified after Illumina adapter ligation. What the study reported, not specific to this receptor: Significantly lower normalized Chao1 diversity was found in multiple sclerosis patients than in controls, suggesting substantial peripheral T-cell clonal expansion. The control group was slightly older than the multiple sclerosis patient group. Direct clustering with F measure showed strong co-clustering of samples prepared in the same batch, prompting a batch-effect correction. Patients showed significantly higher frequencies than controls for a few TRBV segments, among them TRBV5-6, TRBV5-1 and TRBV20-1.

To demonstrate the VDJtools post-analysis software, TCR beta repertoires were profiled from the peripheral blood of 10 to 15 young patients with multiple sclerosis. Multiple sclerosis patients were children and adolescents aged about 6 to 16 years. The germline V gene (reference sequence) yields SEHNR for CDR1 and FQNEAQ for CDR2. Counted from cysteine to phenylalanine, this CDR3 has 13 amino acids. Just the 39-base CDR3 DNA is kept, in frame starting at base 1. Ends trimmed: V by 7 bases, J by 2 bases; bases unmatched to a gene: 4. This clonotype has more than one count but fewer than ten. Its antigen is not yet known. Base qualities are missing; no much larger clone stands one base away. Receptor libraries were prepared by PCR. Instrument on record: Illumina HiSeq 2500. To reduce PCR and sequencing biases, unique molecular identifiers were incorporated into the TCR beta cDNA libraries. Around 500,000 cDNA molecules were obtained for every 1 to 10 million input T cells, so each molecule roughly corresponded to one T cell. The patient libraries were prepared and sequenced using the same protocol as the earlier healthy control dataset. Samples belonging to the same batch were prepared together, multiplexed and sequenced on a shared HiSeq lane. The source study handled its data this way. MIGEC handled the raw barcoded reads, throwing out single-read molecular identifier groups before consensus assembly and CDR3 extraction. Clonotype tables were post-analysed with VDJtools, normalizing diversity by down-sampling all datasets to the smallest sample size. Repertoire overlap clustering matched CDR3 amino acid but not nucleotide sequences to correct batch-related cross-sample contamination. TCRdb applied fastp at Q25 and MiXCR to the public reads, then kept only in-frame beta chains. CDR3 protein sequences are deduplicated, and each keeps its most common genes and DNA. None of the V and J calls come from the authors' own analysis; TCRdb made them. The sample table contains roughly 570,000 distinct CDR3 sequences; only one count was recorded for roughly 34% of them. The ten most abundant clones make up 4.5% to 7.5% of the sample.

This chain is built from TRBV7-9 and TRBJ2-7; TRBD2 aligns with 8 central bases. Sequences were obtained from blood. The source is a girl younger than 18 with multiple sclerosis. The CDR3 region has the sequence CASNGGEPYEQYF. The nucleotides read TGTGCCAGCAACGGGGGGGAACCCTACGAGCAGTACTTC.